A single TCR beta chain is shown here with its context. Its antigen is undetermined. The sample originates from a study of post-analysis software for immune sequencing data. General study findings and limits: By F measure, samples from a shared preparation batch strongly co-clustered. Relative to controls, patients had a few TRBV segments at higher frequency, with TRBV5-6, TRBV5-1 and TRBV20-1 among these. A significant reduction in normalized Chao1 diversity was observed in multiple sclerosis patients versus controls.

Unique molecular identifiers were carried by the TCR beta cDNA libraries. MiXCR, run by TCRdb on the PCR reads, gives a single entry per CDR3 protein. The sample comprises approximately 690,000 distinct CDR3 sequences, around 60% of which are singletons, and about 11% rests with the top ten. The germline V gene encodes CDR1 DFQATT and CDR2 SNEGSKA (reference sequence). V was cut by 1 base and J by 2 bases, with 7 bases left in between. The CDR3 extends over 13 amino acids. The rearrangement uses TRBV20-1 and TRBJ2-3, with D unclear. Sequencing input: blood. This clonotype was obtained from a girl aged 2 to 10 with multiple sclerosis. CDR3 sequence (DNA): TGCAGTGCTAGAGGAAAGGACACAGATACGCAGTATTTT. Translated: CSARGKDTDTQYF.